One and the same sample provided the 14 T cell receptor beta chains below, sequenced in a study of T-cell memory formation after mild COVID-19. One entry per CDR3 protein results from TCRdb running MiXCR on the 5' RACE reads. The data show 550,000 to 650,000 distinct CDR3 sequences, 17% seen once. The sample taken for sequencing was PBMCs or a T cell subset sorted from them (not recorded which). The receptors come from an adult woman who had mild COVID-19 (a few samples of this study predate the infection). Cell type and time point are not known.

This chain links TRBV6-4 with TRBJ2-2, with 8 bases aligning to TRBD2. Germline-derived CDR1 and CDR2 are MRHNA and SNTAGT. V trimming: 9 bases; J trimming: 3 bases; junction bases outside the gene matches: 9. The CDR3 loop spans 15 amino acids. CDR3 nucleotide sequence: TGTGCCAGTAAAGAGCGGGAGAGTGACACCGGGGAGCTGTTTTTT. It translates to CASKERESDTGELFF.

This clonotype showed up just a few times. The chain joins TRBV10-3 to TRBJ2-3, with TRBD1 identical over 8 bases. This CDR3 has 13 amino acids. Trimming at V came to 10 bases and at J to 3 bases, leaving 6 bases not matched to a gene. Germline V gene lookup returns CDR1 ENHRY and CDR2 SYGVKD. CDR3: CATMRTGTDTQYF. CDR3 nucleotide sequence: TGTGCCACGATGAGGACAGGGACAGATACGCAGTATTTT.

The V gene is TRBV7-8, the J gene TRBJ1-6; D remains unclear. Germline loops: CDR1 SGHVS, CDR2 FQNEAQ. V was pared by 5 bases and J by 6 bases, with 11 bases between. The CDR3 has 14 residues. CDR3 nucleotide sequence: TGTGCCAGCAGCGAATTTAATACTAATTCACCCCTCCACTTT. Its protein is CASSEFNTNSPLHF.

V is TRBV7-8 and J is TRBJ1-1; 8 bases match TRBD1. Germline CDR1 reads SGHVS; CDR2 reads FQNEAQ. There are 16 residues in the CDR3. Trimming at V came to 2 bases and at J to 1 base, leaving 6 bases not matched to a gene. CDR3 region: CASSLPMTGENTEAFF. The DNA for the CDR3 is TGTGCCAGCAGCTTACCCATGACAGGGGAGAACACTGAAGCTTTCTTT. The full variable domain, with the rest looked up from reference TRBV7-8 and TRBJ1-1, is GAGVSQSPRYKVAKRGQDVALRCDPISGHVSLFWYQQALGQGPEFLTYFQNEAQLDKSGLPSDRFFAERPEGSVSTLKIQRTQQEDSAVYLCASSLPMTGENTEAFFGQGTRLTVV.

V usage is TRBV20-1 and J usage is TRBJ2-3; tentative D call: TRBD2 (6 bases). Between the trimmed V and J ends, which lost 5 bases and 2 bases, there was a span of 14 bases. The CDR3 contains 14 residues. CDR1 and CDR2 (germline): DFQATT, SNEGSKA (reference sequence). In DNA form, the CDR3 reads TGCAGTGCTCTGACGGCGGGGAACACAGATACGCAGTATTTT. It is translated as CSALTAGNTDTQYF.

The sample holds a few counts of this clonotype. The genes are TRBV12-3 or TRBV12-4 and TRBJ2-3, with TRBD2 identical over 9 bases. CDR3 length: 13 amino acids. V trimming: 8 bases; J trimming: 4 bases; junction bases outside the gene matches: 4. The CDR3 here is CASRGGAADTQYF. CDR3 in DNA: TGTGCCAGCCGCGGGGGGGCGGCAGATACGCAGTATTTT.

This clonotype has a handful of counts. The CDR3 loop is CASSLERTPLHF. The CDR3 DNA is TGTGCCAGCAGCTTAGAACGGACACCCCTCCACTTT. The genes are TRBV7-2 and TRBJ1-6; D is unresolved. V lost 1 base and J 11 bases, leaving 6 bases between the germline ends. The CDR3 consists of 12 residues. Germline lookup yields CDR1 SGHTA and CDR2 FQGNSA.

The chain uses TRBV6-5 and TRBJ2-7, with no clear D. The germline V and J ends were trimmed by 4 bases and 0 bases, with 22 bases remaining between them. Germline CDR1 MNHEY, CDR2 SVGAGI. This CDR3 contains 18 residues. CDR3 region: CASSSLTPTTESSYEQYF. The CDR3 bases are TGTGCCAGCAGTTCCCTTACCCCCACGACCGAGAGCTCCTACGAGCAGTACTTC.

Here the CDR3 reads CASSPIGTSGNEQFF. The CDR3 DNA follows: TGTGCCAGCTCACCAATTGGGACTAGCGGTAATGAGCAGTTCTTC. This rearrangement joins TRBV18 to TRBJ2-1, with 11 nucleotides matching TRBD2. This CDR3 comprises 15 residues. The J segment lost 7 bases and the V segment lost 2 bases, leaving 4 bases of the junction unmatched. Germline CDR1 reads KGHSH; CDR2 reads LQKENI. Drawing the rest from reference TRBV18 and TRBJ2-1, the complete variable domain is NAGVMQNPRHLVRRRGQEARLRCSPMKGHSHVYWYRQLPEEGLKFMVYLQKENIIDESGMPKERFSAEFPKEGPSILRIQQVVRGDSAAYFCASSPIGTSGNEQFFGPGTRLTVL.

This clonotype was counted ten times or more. The junction shows a germline mismatch at one end, possibly a read error. The chain joins TRBV6-2 or TRBV6-3 to TRBJ2-7, with D perhaps TRBD2 (5 bases). CDR3 length: 10 amino acids. Looked up from germline, CDR1 is MNHEY and CDR2 is SVGEGT. In nucleotides, the CDR3 is TGTGCCAGCAGCGCGGGTACCCTCCTCTTC. This translates into CASSAGTLLF.

This clonotype was observed a handful of times. The V and J genes are TRBV18 and TRBJ2-3; D possibly corresponds to TRBD1 (5 bases). V lost 2 bases to trimming and J lost 0 bases, with 12 bases between them. The CDR3 length is 16 residues. CDR1 is KGHSH and CDR2 is LQKENI in the germline V gene. The CDR3, as DNA: TGTGCCAGCTCACCAATGGGGAAGGGGAGCACAGATACGCAGTATTTT. This translates into CASSPMGKGSTDTQYF. The variable domain in full, completed from reference TRBV18 and TRBJ2-3, reads NAGVMQNPRHLVRRRGQEARLRCSPMKGHSHVYWYRQLPEEGLKFMVYLQKENIIDESGMPKERFSAEFPKEGPSILRIQQVVRGDSAAYFCASSPMGKGSTDTQYFGPGTRLTVL.

This clonotype was detected a few times. V gene TRBV12-3 or TRBV12-4 combines with J gene TRBJ2-2; D gene uncertain. CDR3 length: 11 amino acids. Between the trimmed V and J ends, which lost 5 bases and 7 bases, there was a span of 5 bases. The CDR3 loop reads CASSPLGELFF. The CDR3 bases are TGTGCCAGCAGTCCCCTCGGGGAGCTGTTTTTT.

The chain combines TRBV20-1 with TRBJ1-5; maybe TRBD1 (6 bases). In germline, CDR1 is DFQATT, CDR2 SNEGSKA (reference sequence). V gave up 4 bases and J gave up 4 bases, with 11 bases separating them. The CDR3 runs to 13 residues. DNA of the CDR3: TGCAGTGCTACACAGGGTGGGAATCAGCCCCAGCATTTT. This translates into CSATQGGNQPQHF.

The chain links TRBV10-3 to TRBJ2-5, with D perhaps matching TRBD1 or TRBD2 (6 bases each). The V gene's germline CDR1 is ENHRY and CDR2 SYGVKD. Between the trimmed V and J ends, which lost 2 bases and 4 bases, there was a span of 17 bases. This CDR3 region has 16 residues. CDR3 coding DNA: TGTGCCATCAGTGAGGGACTCGGCAGGGGAGGAGAGACCCAGTACTTC. Translation gives CAISEGLGRGGETQYF.